This TCR beta chain was found in a study of cytomegalovirus exposure and HLA in healthy donors. Findings and limits, study-wide: Listed as cytomegalovirus-associated were about 160 TCR beta chains. Reports indicated that the classifier achieved high specificity and sensitivity in diagnosing cytomegalovirus status.

Profiled with immunoSEQ multiplex PCR; TCRdb holds only in-frame clones, not every one. The sample lists around 250,000 clones; 90% were seen once. Remarks on this clone: Its target is unknown.

This CDR3 region has 12 residues. V dropped 8 bases and J dropped 5 bases, with 12 bases sitting between them. Germline loops: CDR1 LNHDA, CDR2 SQIVND (reference sequence). The V gene is TRBV19, the J gene TRBJ1-1; D gene ambiguous. The sample was PBMCs. The source is a woman under 30 in good health and CMV-seronegative. CDR3 protein: CASGSGWTEAFF. The CDR3 DNA is TGTGCCAGTGGGTCAGGCTGGACTGAAGCTTTCTTT.